Shown below are 12 T cell receptor beta chains from a single sample sequenced in a study of identifying expanded T cells in peripheral blood. Assay used: immunoSEQ multiplex PCR; TCRdb lists only in-frame clones, some missing. This table has 120,000 or so clones, about four fifths appearing once. Input material: blood. These receptor sequences come from a person aged 18 to 75 in good health.

The chain couples TRBV27 to TRBJ2-7; 9 nucleotides match TRBD1. The CDR3 runs to 17 residues. The germline V gene encodes CDR1 MNHEY and CDR2 SMNVEV (reference sequence). After removal of 6 bases from V and 2 bases from J, the junction contained 14 bases not matched to a gene. CDR3 DNA sequence: TGTGCCAGCAGAAATCGGACAGGGGTTGGAGTTCCCTACGAGCAGTACTTC. It is translated as CASRNRTGVGVPYEQYF.

The rearrangement joins TRBV29-1 to TRBJ2-2, with D uncertain. V lost 6 bases to trimming and J lost 6 bases, with 17 bases between them. The length of the CDR3 is 14 residues. Germline V gives CDR1 SQVTM, CDR2 ANQGSEA. CDR3 DNA: TGCAGCGTCACTCGACAATTGTCGCCCGGGGAGCTGTTTTTT. Its protein is CSVTRQLSPGELFF.

CDR3 in amino acids: CAISGGGGIEAFF. CDR3 coding DNA: TGTGCCATCAGTGGCGGGGGGGGAATTGAAGCTTTCTTT. This chain links TRBV10-3 with TRBJ1-1; tentatively, D is TRBD1 (5 bases). The V end lost 4 bases, the J end lost 7 bases, and 13 bases lay between the germline ends. In germline, CDR1 is ENHRY, CDR2 SYGVKD. The CDR3 runs 13 residues.

This sequence joins TRBV29-1 and TRBJ1-1; D is ambiguous. The V and J ends lost 7 bases and 1 base respectively, with 10 bases between them. CDR3 length: 12 amino acids. In germline, CDR1 is SQVTM, CDR2 ANQGSEA. The CDR3 reads CSGWQTNTEAFF. DNA of the CDR3: TGCAGCGGCTGGCAGACGAACACTGAAGCTTTCTTT.

V and J are TRBV6-5 and TRBJ1-5; D uncertain. V shed 7 bases and J shed 5 bases, with 9 bases lying between them. Germline V gene data show CDR1 as MNHEY and CDR2 as SVGAGI. The CDR3 contains 12 residues. Here the CDR3 reads CASTAWDQPQHF. The CDR3 coding sequence is TGTGCCAGCACCGCATGGGATCAGCCCCAGCATTTT.

The rearrangement joins TRBV5-6 to TRBJ2-5; D is ambiguous. V was shortened by 4 bases and J by 2 bases, with 6 bases between the two germline ends. CDR1 and CDR2 from the germline V gene are SGHDT and YYEEEE. The CDR3 is made up of 12 amino acids. The CDR3 DNA follows: TGTGCCAGCAGCCCGCAACAAGAGACCCAGTACTTC. This encodes CASSPQQETQYF. The full variable domain, completed using reference TRBV5-6 and TRBJ2-5, is DAGVTQSPTHLIKTRGQQVTLRCSPKSGHDTVSWYQQALGQGPQFIFQYYEEEERQRGNFPDRFSGHQFPNYSSELNVNALLLGDSALYLCASSPQQETQYFGPGTRLLVL.

This chain connects TRBV5-6 to TRBJ2-1; D is perhaps TRBD2 (6 bases). V was pared by 2 bases and J by 3 bases, with 12 bases between. The CDR3 covers 15 residues. Germline V gene data show CDR1 as SGHDT and CDR2 as YYEEEE. CDR3: CASSFVDGGYNEQFF. The CDR3 DNA reads as TGTGCCAGCAGCTTTGTTGACGGGGGCTACAATGAGCAGTTCTTC.

There are a few counts of this clone. This chain uses TRBV19 with TRBJ1-2; 9 bases agree with TRBD1. V lost 6 bases and J lost 7; bases outside the gene matches: 3. CDR3 size: 12 residues. Germline CDR1 LNHDA, CDR2 SQIVND (reference sequence). The DNA for the CDR3 is TGTGCCAGTAGGACAGGGGGACTTGGCTACACCTTC. As protein: CASRTGGLGYTF.

The rearrangement links TRBV28 to TRBJ1-2, with TRBD1 matching over 8 bases. The germline V gene encodes CDR1 MDHEN and CDR2 SYDVKM. The CDR3 contains 12 residues. V lost 10 bases, J lost 8 bases, and 9 bases stayed unmatched. CDR3 sequence reads: CATFVTGVGYTF. In DNA form, the CDR3 reads TGTGCCACCTTTGTGACAGGGGTCGGCTACACCTTC.

The rearrangement links TRBV18 to TRBJ2-1; possible D gene TRBD1, 5 bases. Looked up from germline, CDR1 is KGHSH and CDR2 is LQKENI. V was clipped by 2 bases and J by 8 bases, with 10 bases between them. There are 13 residues in the CDR3. DNA of the CDR3: TGTGCCAGCTCACCAGCCCCAGGGTATGAGCAGTTCTTC. It translates to CASSPAPGYEQFF.

CDR3 in amino acids: CASSQGQGGEKLFF. The CDR3 DNA sequence: TGCGCCAGCAGCCAAGGGCAGGGGGGTGAAAAACTGTTTTTT. V gene TRBV4-3 combines with J gene TRBJ1-4, with 7 positions matching TRBD1. Germline CDR1 and CDR2: LGHNA and YSLEER. Trimming at V came to 1 base and at J to 7 bases, leaving 3 bases not matched to a gene. This CDR3 is built from 14 residues.

The chain links TRBV11-3 to TRBJ2-1; 7 nucleotides agree with TRBD1. Trimming cost V 7 bases and J 4 bases; bases outside gene matches: 10. From germline, CDR1 is SGHNT and CDR2 YENEEA. There are 15 residues in the CDR3. The DNA of the CDR3 is TGTGCCAGCACCGTTACCGGGACAGTATACAATGAGCAGTTCTTC. This gives the protein CASTVTGTVYNEQFF. The full variable domain, completed using reference TRBV11-3 and TRBJ2-1, is EAGVVQSPRYKIIEKKQPVAFWCNPISGHNTLYWYLQNLGQGPELLIRYENEEAVDDSQLPKDRFSAERLKGVDSTLKIQPAELGDSAVYLCASTVTGTVYNEQFFGPGTRLTVL.